One sample yielded the 31 T cell receptor beta chains listed below, sequenced in a study of T cells in tumors after PD-1 blockade. The repertoire was sequenced with immunoSEQ multiplex PCR; TCRdb's copy has only in-frame clones and lacks some. The table lists about 21,000 clones, roughly 80% of them singletons. Sequencing was performed on PBMCs, taken after anti-PD-1 therapy. The origin of the receptors is a human donor with advanced basal cell or squamous cell carcinoma (not recorded which).

The chain uses TRBV15 and TRBJ2-1; 7 nucleotides align to TRBD2. Trimming took 0 bases from V and 4 from J; bases not matched to a gene: 9. This CDR3 has 17 amino acids. CDR1 is LNHNV and CDR2 is YYDKDF in the germline V gene (reference sequence). Here the CDR3 reads CATSRDDTGLPYNEQFF. Here the CDR3 DNA reads TGTGCCACCAGCAGAGATGACACGGGACTACCATACAATGAGCAGTTCTTC. The full variable domain, with the rest looked up from reference TRBV15 and TRBJ2-1, is DAMVIQNPRYQVTQFGKPVTLSCSQTLNHNVMYWYQQKSSQAPKLLFHYYDKDFNNEADTPDNFQSRRPNTSFCFLDIRSPGLGDTAMYLCATSRDDTGLPYNEQFFGPGTRLTVL.

This clone was recorded only once. The chain links TRBV10-3 to TRBJ2-5; D gene ambiguous. The CDR3 spans 15 residues. V dropped 0 bases and J dropped 5 bases, with 13 bases sitting between them. CDR1 is ENHRY and CDR2 is SYGVKD in the germline V gene. CDR3 region: CAISESAALGETQYF. The CDR3 DNA reads TGTGCCATCAGTGAGTCTGCAGCCCTGGGGGAGACCCAGTACTTC.

The V call is TRBV5-1, the J call TRBJ2-5; 8 positions agree with TRBD2. V dropped 0 bases and J dropped 5; count of bases not matched to a gene: 9. Germline CDR1 reads SGHRS; CDR2 reads YFSETQ. The length of the CDR3 is 16 residues. CDR3 loop: CASSLEYRGGRETQYF. The CDR3 DNA reads as TGCGCCAGCAGCTTGGAGTATCGGGGGGGCAGGGAGACCCAGTACTTC. Filled out from reference TRBV5-1 and TRBJ2-5, the complete variable domain reads KAGVTQTPRYLIKTRGQQVTLSCSPISGHRSVSWYQQTPGQGLQFLFEYFSETQRNKGNFPGRFSGRQFSNSRSEMNVSTLELGDSALYLCASSLEYRGGRETQYFGPGTRLLVL.

V usage is TRBV12-3 or TRBV12-4 and J usage is TRBJ1-2; D may be TRBD1 (5 bases). The CDR3 consists of 13 residues. Trimming took 3 bases from V and 5 from J, leaving 10 bases between them. Written as DNA, the CDR3 is TGTGCCAGCAGTTTGGGGGGAGGATATGGCTACACCTTC. Translated, it gives CASSLGGGYGYTF.

This clone has more than one count but fewer than ten. The chain combines TRBV3-1 (or the pseudogene TRBV3-2) with TRBJ2-2; TRBD1 matches 11 bases. Germline V gene sequence: CDR1 LGHDT, CDR2 YNNKEL (reference sequence). Trimming at V came to 4 bases and at J to 5 bases, leaving 3 bases not matched to a gene. CDR3 length: 15 residues. CDR3 in amino acids: CASSRGQGATGELFF. The CDR3 bases are TGTGCCAGCAGCCGAGGACAGGGGGCTACCGGGGAGCTGTTTTTT.

This rearrangement joins TRBV28 to TRBJ1-6, with no clear D. The V gene lost 7 bases and the J gene lost 3 bases, with 19 bases spanning the gap. The CDR3 consists of 17 residues. The germline gives CDR1 MDHEN, CDR2 SYDVKM. Here the CDR3 reads CASIEVDRDNYNSPLHF. Here the CDR3 DNA reads TGTGCCAGCATTGAGGTCGACCGGGATAACTATAATTCACCCCTCCACTTT.

The gene calls are TRBV3-1 (or the pseudogene TRBV3-2) and TRBJ2-1; 10 bases map to TRBD2. The CDR3 has 15 residues. V shed 2 bases and J 5 bases; nucleotides not matched to a gene: 3. CDR1 and CDR2 from the germline V gene are LGHDT and YNNKEL (reference sequence). CDR3 sequence (DNA): TGTGCCAGCAGCCAACAACTAGCGGGGAACAATGAGCAGTTCTTC. Amino acids: CASSQQLAGNNEQFF.

This clone showed up just once. The chain combines TRBV20-1 with TRBJ2-4; TRBD2 agrees at 8 bases. The V and J ends lost 3 bases and 2 bases, in that order; junction bases with no gene match: 12. Germline-derived CDR1 and CDR2 are DFQATT and SNEGSKA (reference sequence). This CDR3 has 17 residues. CDR3 bases: TGCAGTGCTAGTCGGACCACGGGGGGGAGGACCAAAAACATTCAGTACTTC. Translating gives CSASRTTGGRTKNIQYF.

J is TRBJ2-4 and V is TRBV6-5; the D is unclear. The ends were cut back, 7 bases at V and 0 bases at J, with 10 bases in the middle. Germline V gene data show CDR1 as MNHEY and CDR2 as SVGAGI. CDR3 size: 14 residues. CDR3 amino acids: CASIPGLAKNIQYF. CDR3 DNA sequence: TGTGCCAGCATCCCAGGATTAGCCAAAAACATTCAGTACTTC.

The chain has TRBV3-1 (or the pseudogene TRBV3-2) and TRBJ1-6, with D maybe TRBD1 (5 bases). CDR1 LGHDT and CDR2 YNNKEL come from the germline V gene (reference sequence). V was pared by 1 base and J by 0 bases, with 16 bases between. The CDR3 length is 19 residues. CDR3 in amino acids: CASSQVPGQGSSYNSPLHF. CDR3 DNA sequence: TGTGCCAGCAGCCAAGTCCCCGGGCAGGGAAGCTCCTATAATTCACCCCTCCACTTT.

The chain has TRBV18 and TRBJ2-1; TRBD2 aligns across 13 bases. CDR3 length equals 17 residues. Germline CDR1 and CDR2: KGHSH and LQKENI. Germline trimming cut 3 bases from V and 1 base from J; bases unmatched to any gene: 3. The CDR3: CASSPVGLAGSYNEQFF. CDR3 nucleotide sequence: TGTGCCAGCTCACCCGTGGGACTAGCGGGATCCTACAATGAGCAGTTCTTC.

This sequence joins TRBV5-1 and TRBJ2-7, with 14 bases identical to TRBD2. Germline trimming cut 3 bases from V and 6 bases from J; bases unmatched to any gene: 17. CDR1 SGHRS and CDR2 YFSETQ come from the germline V gene. The CDR3 extends over 19 amino acids. Here the CDR3 reads CASSSPAGTSGSFGGEQYF. In DNA, the CDR3 is TGCGCCAGCAGCTCCCCAGCCGGGACTAGCGGGAGTTTCGGGGGCGAGCAGTACTTC.

The chain employs TRBV6-5 and TRBJ1-2, with TRBD1 matching 7 bases. CDR1 and CDR2 (germline): MNHEY, SVGAGI. The V segment lost 8 bases and the J segment 7 bases; nucleotides outside the gene matches: 13. The CDR3 has 14 residues. The CDR3, as DNA: TGTGCCAGCTCCCGGGGACAGCTCGCCGGTGGCTACACCTTC. Its translation is CASSRGQLAGGYTF.

This clone was observed a handful of times. CDR3 coding DNA: TGTGCCAGCAGCTTGCAGGGGCAGTACGGTCAGCCCCAGCATTTT. Its protein product is CASSLQGQYGQPQHF. This chain connects TRBV5-6 to TRBJ1-5, with a tentative D call TRBD1 (6 bases). V lost 1 base to trimming and J lost 6 bases, with 14 bases between them. Looked up from germline, CDR1 is SGHDT and CDR2 is YYEEEE. This CDR3 contains 15 residues.

The chain carries TRBV3-1 (or the pseudogene TRBV3-2) and TRBJ2-7; 11 bases match TRBD1. The CDR3 has 19 residues. Per the germline V gene, CDR1 is LGHDT and CDR2 is YNNKEL (reference sequence). The V and J ends lost 3 bases and 3 bases, in that order; junction bases with no gene match: 16. The CDR3 region has the DNA TGTGCCAGCAGCCACCCCCGGGACAGGGGGTTCGCTACCTTCTACGAGCAGTACTTC. Translation: CASSHPRDRGFATFYEQYF.

The sample holds a few counts of this clone. This chain uses TRBV5-1 with TRBJ2-1; D tentatively fits TRBD1 or TRBD2 (5 bases each). There are 17 residues in the CDR3. Trimming took 0 bases from V and 6 from J, leaving 19 bases between them. CDR1 and CDR2 from the germline V gene are SGHRS and YFSETQ. The CDR3 DNA sequence: TGCGCCAGCAGCTTGGGATTGAGGAGCTCGGGACGCAATGAGCAGTTCTTC. This encodes CASSLGLRSSGRNEQFF.

Concerning this clone: Sequence at one end of the junction differs from germline and may be a read error. The chain combines TRBV4-1 with TRBJ2-1, with D possibly being TRBD2 (6 bases). The length of the CDR3 is 15 residues. Per germline, CDR1 MGHRA and CDR2 YSYEKL. CDR3 protein: CTSSQSLASYNEQFF. CDR3 in DNA: TGCACCAGCAGCCAATCTCTAGCGTCCTACAATGAGCAGTTCTTC.

This clone was seen a few times. The CDR3 region has the DNA TGTGCCAGCAGCCGGGGGTTTCGCACTGAAGCTTTCTTT. This sequence encodes CASSRGFRTEAFF. V and J are TRBV3-1 (or the pseudogene TRBV3-2) and TRBJ1-1, with a tentative D call TRBD1 (5 bases). Germline loops: CDR1 LGHDT, CDR2 YNNKEL (reference sequence). The length of the CDR3 is 13 residues. Deletions cut 4 bases from V and 4 bases from J, with 10 bases between.

This chain joins TRBV28 and TRBJ1-2; possibly TRBD1 for D (6 bases). This CDR3 is 14 amino acids long. The V gene lost 3 bases and the J gene lost 7 bases, with 15 bases spanning the gap. Germline assignment: CDR1 MDHEN and CDR2 SYDVKM. In nucleotides, the CDR3 is TGTGCCAGCAGTTTTGTGACAGGCGTCCCTGGCTACACCTTC. Its protein is CASSFVTGVPGYTF.

The chain links TRBV6-6 to TRBJ2-5, with a possible D match to TRBD2 (5 bases). The CDR3 runs 14 residues. From germline, CDR1 is MNHNY and CDR2 SVGAGI (reference sequence). Trimming pared 10 bases from V and 5 bases from J, leaving 20 bases between. For the CDR3, the DNA is TGTGCCACCGCGTCTAGCAGAGGGTTGGAGACCCAGTACTTC. Amino acids: CATASSRGLETQYF.

This clone was seen a single time. The chain employs TRBV5-1 and TRBJ2-3, with D possibly matching TRBD1 (6 bases). Trimming shortened V by 1 base and J by 5 bases, and 11 bases separated the two germline ends. The germline gives CDR1 SGHRS, CDR2 YFSETQ. This CDR3 has 14 amino acids. CDR3 sequence (DNA): TGCGCCAGCAGCTTGTTGTCAGGGGAAGATACGCAGTATTTT. Its translation is CASSLLSGEDTQYF.

The rearrangement uses TRBV7-9 and TRBJ2-4; 7 nucleotides match TRBD2. Germline CDR1 SEHNR, CDR2 FQNEAQ (reference sequence). The CDR3 sequence is 16 residues long. Germline trimming cut 2 bases from V and 6 bases from J; bases unmatched to any gene: 10. The CDR3 sequence: CASSLLGGSFRNIQYF. The DNA for the CDR3 is TGTGCCAGCAGCTTATTGGGGGGGTCGTTTAGAAACATTCAGTACTTC.

V usage is TRBV5-1 and J usage is TRBJ2-5, with 10 bases matching TRBD1. Trimming removed 4 bases from V and 5 bases from J; junction bases left unmatched: 8. CDR1 SGHRS and CDR2 YFSETQ come from the germline V gene. The CDR3 contains 15 residues. DNA of the CDR3: TGCGCCAGCAGCCGGGGACAGGGGAGAGGGGAGACCCAGTACTTC. It yields the protein CASSRGQGRGETQYF.

The rearrangement uses TRBV28 and TRBJ1-5; 8 nucleotides match TRBD1. Trimming at V came to 2 bases and at J to 3 bases, leaving 15 bases not matched to a gene. The CDR3 loop spans 19 amino acids. Germline CDR1 is MDHEN and CDR2 is SYDVKM. The CDR3 DNA reads TGTGCCAGCAGTTTAAGGGGGTTGTGGACAGGGACCTACAATCAGCCCCAGCATTTT. Residues: CASSLRGLWTGTYNQPQHF.

The V call is TRBV4-1, the J call TRBJ1-4; no definite D call. V gave up 5 bases and J gave up 4 bases, with 8 bases separating them. The length of the CDR3 is 13 residues. Germline CDR1 and CDR2: MGHRA and YSYEKL. CDR3 sequence reads: CASSGEVNEKLFF. The CDR3 DNA reads TGCGCCAGCAGCGGGGAAGTTAATGAAAAACTGTTTTTT.

J is TRBJ2-7 and V is TRBV27, with D unclear. Per germline, CDR1 MNHEY and CDR2 SMNVEV (reference sequence). V lost 4 bases and J 7 bases, leaving 17 bases between the germline ends. The CDR3 loop spans 14 amino acids. Here the CDR3 DNA reads TGTGCCAGCAGTTCCATTAAAGGACGTGGGGAGCAGTACTTC. This gives the protein CASSSIKGRGEQYF.

The V and J genes are TRBV5-1 and TRBJ1-2; the D gene is possibly TRBD1 (5 bases). V lost 2 bases and J lost 0, with 14 bases in between. Per the germline V gene, CDR1 is SGHRS and CDR2 is YFSETQ. There are 16 residues in the CDR3. The CDR3 region is CASSLVEGRPNYGYTF. Here the CDR3 DNA reads TGCGCCAGCAGCTTAGTGGAGGGGCGGCCTAACTATGGCTACACCTTC.

J is TRBJ1-2 and V is TRBV24-1; 7 bases fit TRBD1. Germline lookup yields CDR1 KGHDR and CDR2 SFDVKD. J gave up 5 bases and V 5 bases, and 4 bases lay outside the gene matches. The CDR3 runs 13 residues. The CDR3 DNA is TGTGCCACCAGTGGCGTGACAGGGTATGGCTACACCTTC. This sequence encodes CATSGVTGYGYTF.

The chain joins TRBV2 to TRBJ2-3; D gene uncertain. This CDR3 is built from 15 residues. Germline CDR1 reads SNHLY; CDR2 reads FYNNEI. With 3 bases removed from V and 5 bases from J, the gap between germline ends came to 15 bases. The CDR3 here is CASSEFNVFKDTQYF. CDR3 sequence (DNA): TGTGCCAGCAGTGAGTTTAATGTTTTCAAAGATACGCAGTATTTT.

The chain combines TRBV5-1 with TRBJ2-5, with D perhaps assigned TRBD1 or TRBD2 (7 bases each). The germline V gene encodes CDR1 SGHRS and CDR2 YFSETQ. CDR3 length: 14 amino acids. The germline V and J ends were trimmed by 1 base and 7 bases, with 14 bases remaining between them. In DNA, the CDR3 is TGCGCCAGCAGCTTGCGACAGGGCGGGGGGACCCAGTACTTC. Translation gives CASSLRQGGGTQYF. Looking up the rest from reference TRBV5-1 and TRBJ2-5 gives the full variable domain: KAGVTQTPRYLIKTRGQQVTLSCSPISGHRSVSWYQQTPGQGLQFLFEYFSETQRNKGNFPGRFSGRQFSNSRSEMNVSTLELGDSALYLCASSLRQGGGTQYFGPGTRLLVL.

The rearrangement uses TRBV19 and TRBJ2-1; TRBD2 matches at 12 bases. V shed 6 bases and J 4 bases; nucleotides not matched to a gene: 10. Looked up from germline, CDR1 is LNHDA and CDR2 is SQIVND (reference sequence). The CDR3 is 17 amino acids. The CDR3 loop reads CASSVVQGTSGYNEQFF. The CDR3 DNA is TGTGCCAGTAGCGTAGTTCAAGGGACTAGCGGGTACAATGAGCAGTTCTTC.